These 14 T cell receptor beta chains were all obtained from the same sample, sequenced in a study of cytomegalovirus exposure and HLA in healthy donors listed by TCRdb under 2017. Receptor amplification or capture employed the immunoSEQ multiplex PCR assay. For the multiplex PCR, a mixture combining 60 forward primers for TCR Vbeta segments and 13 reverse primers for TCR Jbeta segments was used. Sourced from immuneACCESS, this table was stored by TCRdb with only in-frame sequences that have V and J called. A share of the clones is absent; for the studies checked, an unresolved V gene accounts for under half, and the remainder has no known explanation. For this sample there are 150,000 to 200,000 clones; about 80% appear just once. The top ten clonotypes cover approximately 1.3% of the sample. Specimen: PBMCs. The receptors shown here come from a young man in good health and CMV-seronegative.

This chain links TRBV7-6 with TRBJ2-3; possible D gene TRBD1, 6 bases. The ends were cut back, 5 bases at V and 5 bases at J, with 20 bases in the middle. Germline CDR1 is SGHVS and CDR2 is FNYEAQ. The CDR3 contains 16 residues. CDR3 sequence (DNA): TGTGCCAGCAGCCAAACCAATCCGGTAGGGGGAGATACGCAGTATTTT. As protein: CASSQTNPVGGDTQYF.

CDR3 nucleotide sequence: TGTGCCAGTAGGAGCGGGAGTAACACCGGGGAGCTGTTTTTT. Translating gives CASRSGSNTGELFF. The chain joins TRBV19 to TRBJ2-2, with 8 bases matching TRBD2. The CDR3 runs 14 residues. Trimming removed 6 bases from V and 2 bases from J; junction bases left unmatched: 2. Germline V lookup: CDR1 LNHDA, CDR2 SQIVND (reference sequence).

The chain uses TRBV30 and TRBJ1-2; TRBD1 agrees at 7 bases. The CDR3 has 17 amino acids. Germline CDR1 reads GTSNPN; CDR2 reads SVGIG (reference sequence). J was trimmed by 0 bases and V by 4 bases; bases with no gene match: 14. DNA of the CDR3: TGTGCCTGGAAAAGGTATCCAGGGGGGAACACTAACTATGGCTACACCTTC. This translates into CAWKRYPGGNTNYGYTF. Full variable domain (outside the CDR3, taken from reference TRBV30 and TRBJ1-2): SQTIHQWPATLVQPVGSPLSLECTVEGTSNPNLYWYRQAAGRGLQLLFYSVGIGQISSEVPQNLSASRPQDRQFILSSKKLLLSDSGFYLCAWKRYPGGNTNYGYTFGSGTRLTVV.

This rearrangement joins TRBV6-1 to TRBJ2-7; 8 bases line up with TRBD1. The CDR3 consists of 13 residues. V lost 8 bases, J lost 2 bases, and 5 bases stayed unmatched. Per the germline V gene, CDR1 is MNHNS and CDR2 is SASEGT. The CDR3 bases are TGTGCCAGCGTGGGGACAGGAGCCTACGAGCAGTACTTC. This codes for CASVGTGAYEQYF.

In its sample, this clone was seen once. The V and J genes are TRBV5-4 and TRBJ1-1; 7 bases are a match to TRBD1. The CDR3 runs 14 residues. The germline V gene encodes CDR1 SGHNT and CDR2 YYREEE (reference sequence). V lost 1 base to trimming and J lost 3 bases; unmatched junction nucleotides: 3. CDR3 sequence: CASSLQGVDTEAFF. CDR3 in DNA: TGTGCCAGCAGCTTGCAGGGGGTCGACACTGAAGCTTTCTTT.

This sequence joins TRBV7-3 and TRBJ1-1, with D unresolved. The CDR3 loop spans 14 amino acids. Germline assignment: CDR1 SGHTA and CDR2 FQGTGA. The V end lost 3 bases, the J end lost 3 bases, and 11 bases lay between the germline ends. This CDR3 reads CASSFSGADTEAFF. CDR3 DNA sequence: TGTGCCAGCAGCTTTTCCGGTGCGGACACTGAAGCTTTCTTT.

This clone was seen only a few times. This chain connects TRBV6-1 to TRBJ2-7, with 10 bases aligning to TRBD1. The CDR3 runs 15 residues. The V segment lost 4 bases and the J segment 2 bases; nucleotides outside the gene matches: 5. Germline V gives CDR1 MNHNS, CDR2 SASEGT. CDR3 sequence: CASSALGTGAYEQYF. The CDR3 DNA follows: TGTGCCAGCAGTGCTTTGGGGACAGGGGCCTACGAGCAGTACTTC.

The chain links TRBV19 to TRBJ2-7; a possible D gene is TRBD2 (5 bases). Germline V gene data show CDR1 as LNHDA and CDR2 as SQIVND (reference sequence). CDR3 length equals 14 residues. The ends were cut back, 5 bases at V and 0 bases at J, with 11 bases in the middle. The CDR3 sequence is CASSQTTSSYEQYF. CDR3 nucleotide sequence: TGTGCCAGTAGTCAGACCACTAGCTCCTACGAGCAGTACTTC.

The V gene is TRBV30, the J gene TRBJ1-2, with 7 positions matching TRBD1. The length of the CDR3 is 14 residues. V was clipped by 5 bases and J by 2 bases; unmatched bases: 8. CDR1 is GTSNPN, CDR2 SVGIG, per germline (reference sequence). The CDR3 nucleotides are TGTGCCTGGGGTCAGGGGGTGGGGAACTATGGCTACACCTTC. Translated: CAWGQGVGNYGYTF.

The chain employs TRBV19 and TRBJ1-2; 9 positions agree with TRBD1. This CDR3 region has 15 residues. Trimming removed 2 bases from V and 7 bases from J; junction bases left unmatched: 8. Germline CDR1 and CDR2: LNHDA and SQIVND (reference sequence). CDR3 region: CASSIRDRDLSGYTF. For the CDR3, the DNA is TGTGCCAGTAGTATAAGGGACAGGGACCTTAGTGGCTACACCTTC.

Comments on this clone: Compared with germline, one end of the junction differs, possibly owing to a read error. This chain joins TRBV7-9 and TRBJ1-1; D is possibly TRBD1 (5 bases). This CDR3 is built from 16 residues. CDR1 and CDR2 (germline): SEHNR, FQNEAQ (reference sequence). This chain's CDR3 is CSSSRPLGEGGTEAFF. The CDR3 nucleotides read TGTTCCAGCAGCCGCCCATTGGGGGAGGGAGGTACTGAAGCTTTCTTT.

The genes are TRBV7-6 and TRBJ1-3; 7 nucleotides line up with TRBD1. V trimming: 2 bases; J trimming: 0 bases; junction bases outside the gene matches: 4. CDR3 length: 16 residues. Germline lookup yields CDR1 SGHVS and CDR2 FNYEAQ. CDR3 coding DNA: TGTGCCAGCAGCTTAAGACAGGGAAACTCTGGAAACACCATATATTTT. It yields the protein CASSLRQGNSGNTIYF.

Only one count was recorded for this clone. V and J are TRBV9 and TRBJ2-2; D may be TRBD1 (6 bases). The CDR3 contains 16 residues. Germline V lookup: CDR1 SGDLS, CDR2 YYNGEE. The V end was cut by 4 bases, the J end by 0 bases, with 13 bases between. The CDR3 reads CASSKGTPSNTGELFF. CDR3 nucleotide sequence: TGTGCCAGCAGCAAGGGGACACCATCGAACACCGGGGAGCTGTTTTTT. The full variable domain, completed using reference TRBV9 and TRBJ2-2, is DSGVTQTPKHLITATGQRVTLRCSPRSGDLSVYWYQQSLDQGLQFLIQYYNGEERAKGNILERFSAQQFPDLHSELNLSSLELGDSALYFCASSKGTPSNTGELFFGEGSRLTVL.

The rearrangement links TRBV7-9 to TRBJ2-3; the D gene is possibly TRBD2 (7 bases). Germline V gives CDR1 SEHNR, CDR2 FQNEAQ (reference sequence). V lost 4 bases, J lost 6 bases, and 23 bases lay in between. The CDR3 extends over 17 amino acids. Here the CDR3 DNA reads TGTGCCAGCAGCTCCCCAAGGGGGGGAAGTGGCTTGGATACGCAGTATTTT. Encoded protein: CASSSPRGGSGLDTQYF.